This T cell receptor (beta chain) was observed in a study of shared T cell receptors in the human thymus. Clones were read by immunoSEQ multiplex PCR, and TCRdb kept only the in-frame ones, dropping some. The sample holds about 660,000 clones, 70% to 90% seen once. Germline V lookup: CDR1 SGHNT, CDR2 YYREEE (reference sequence). V was pared by 0 bases and J by 7 bases, with 10 bases between. The CDR3 totals 13 residues. Separately, the same data were catalogued under a study of human thymus T cells. Turning to that study: Healthy Finnish infants having corrective surgery for congenital heart defects served as donors. Thymic samples were excised during corrective heart operations. Highly overlapping thymic repertoires in unrelated individuals were reported by related research.

The TCR comes from a boy under two years old with a congenital heart defect. The chain uses TRBV5-4 and TRBJ2-5, with D uncertain. Material for sequencing was thymocytes. CDR3: CASSLDVCRTQYF. CDR3 bases: TGTGCCAGCAGCTTGGATGTGTGTAGGACCCAGTACTTC.